This T cell receptor beta chain was retrieved from a study of blood T cell repertoires in COVID-19. Across the whole study: COVID-19 samples, acute and convalescent, were from the United States, Italy and Spain. In each case, the material was cDNA or gDNA derived from T cells, B-cell-depleted T cells, or PBMCs.

Original processing notes: Researchers report that nucleated cell counts were estimated from reference gene primer amplification. TCRdb's table, derived via immunoSEQ multiplex PCR, lists solely in-frame clones and lacks some. V and J calls and clone size are given by that table; D and trimming were obtained from the DNA. The sample lists 65,000 to 85,000 clones, 78% occurring once. Trimming took 4 bases from V and 2 from J; bases not matched to a gene: 2. Germline CDR1 reads SNHLY; CDR2 reads FYNNEI. CDR3 length equals 15 residues. The receptor's source is a human donor in a cohort sampled during active COVID-19. The chain carries TRBV2 and TRBJ2-3, with 11 nucleotides matching TRBD2. Material for sequencing was peripheral blood. The CDR3 coding sequence is TGTGCCAGCAGTGGACTAGCGGGGTACACAGATACGCAGTATTTT. Amino acids: CASSGLAGYTDTQYF.